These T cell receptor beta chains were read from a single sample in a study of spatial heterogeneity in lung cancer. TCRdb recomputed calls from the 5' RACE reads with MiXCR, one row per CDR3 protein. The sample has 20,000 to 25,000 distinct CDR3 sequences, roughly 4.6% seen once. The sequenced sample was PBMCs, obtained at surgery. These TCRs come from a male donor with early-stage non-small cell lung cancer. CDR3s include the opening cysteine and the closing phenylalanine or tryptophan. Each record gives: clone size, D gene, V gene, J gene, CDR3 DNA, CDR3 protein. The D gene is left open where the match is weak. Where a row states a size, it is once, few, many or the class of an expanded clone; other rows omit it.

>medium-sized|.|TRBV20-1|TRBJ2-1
TGCAGTGCTTCTCCTTCGTCCGGGACGAAAGAGCAGTTCTTC
CSASPSSGTKEQFF
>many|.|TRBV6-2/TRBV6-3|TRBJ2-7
TGTGCCAGCAGTTACCACGGGGGAGAGCAGTACTTC
CASSYHGGEQYF
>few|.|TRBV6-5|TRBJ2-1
TGTGCCAGCAGTTACGGCGGGACCGCCTACAATGAGCAGTTCTTC
CASSYGGTAYNEQFF
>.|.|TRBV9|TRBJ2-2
TGTGCCAGCAGCGGAACTAGAGGACCGAACACCGGGGAGCTGTTTTTT
CASSGTRGPNTGELFF
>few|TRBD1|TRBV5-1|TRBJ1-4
TGCGCCAGCAGCTTTAGACAGGGGTCGTATGAAAAACTGTTTTTT
CASSFRQGSYEKLFF
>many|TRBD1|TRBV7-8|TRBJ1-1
TGTGCCAGCAGCTCCGGACAGGGGTTTGAAGCTTTCTTT
CASSSGQGFEAFF
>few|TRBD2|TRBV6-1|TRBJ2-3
TGTGCCAGCAGCGGGGGGGCTAGCGGGCCCACAGATACGCAGTATTTT
CASSGGASGPTDTQYF
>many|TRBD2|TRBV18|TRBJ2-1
TGTGCCAGCGCGGCGGGGGGGCCTCTTAATGAGCAGTTCTTC
CASAAGGPLNEQFF
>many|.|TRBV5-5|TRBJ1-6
TGTGCCAGCAGCTCGGATCCGAGCTCCTATAATTCACCCCTCCACTTT
CASSSDPSSYNSPLHF
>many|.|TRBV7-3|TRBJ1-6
TGTGCCAGCAGCTCGAACCAAATTTCACCCCTCCACTTT
CASSSNQISPLHF
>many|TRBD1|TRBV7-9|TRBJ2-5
TGTGCCAGCAGCTTAGCACAGGGGATTGAAGAGACCCAGTACTTC
CASSLAQGIEETQYF
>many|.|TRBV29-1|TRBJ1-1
TGCAGCGTCCTAGAACAGATCCTGAACACTGAAGCTTTCTTT
CSVLEQILNTEAFF
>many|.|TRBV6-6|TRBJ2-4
TGTGCCAGCACCAACCCACTGACCCAAAACATTCAGTACTTC
CASTNPLTQNIQYF
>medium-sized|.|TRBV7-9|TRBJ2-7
TGTGCCAGCAGCTCGCAGGTCTCCTACGAGCAGTACTTC
CASSSQVSYEQYF
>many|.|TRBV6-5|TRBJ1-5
TGTGCCAGCAGTTACAAGGACAATCAGCCCCAGCATTTT
CASSYKDNQPQHF
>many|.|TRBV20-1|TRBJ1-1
TGCAGTGCTAGAGGGGGGTGGACTGAAGCTTTCTTT
CSARGGWTEAFF
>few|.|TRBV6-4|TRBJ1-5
TGTGCCATCTCCTTCGGGACACATCATAGCAATCAGCCCCAGCATTTT
CAISFGTHHSNQPQHF
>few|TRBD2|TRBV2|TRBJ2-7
TGTGCCAGCAGTGAGGGGCTAGCGGGAACCTACGAGCAGTACTTC
CASSEGLAGTYEQYF
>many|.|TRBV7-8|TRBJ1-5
TGTGCCAGCAGCTTAGGAGGGGACCAGCCCCAGCATTTT
CASSLGGDQPQHF
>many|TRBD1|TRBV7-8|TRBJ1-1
TGTGCCAGCAGCCAAAGGGAGACAGGGGTATCGAGGACTGAAGCTTTCTTT
CASSQRETGVSRTEAFF
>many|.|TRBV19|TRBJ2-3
TGTGCCAGTAAACGCAGGGGTACAGATACGCAGTATTTT
CASKRRGTDTQYF
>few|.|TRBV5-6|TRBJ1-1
TGTGCCAGCAGCTTGGTTGCAGGTGGTGGGAACACTGAAGCTTTCTTT
CASSLVAGGGNTEAFF
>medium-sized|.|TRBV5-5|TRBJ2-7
TGTGCCAGCAGCTACGGAGGGGGCTCGTCCTACGAGCAGTACTTC
CASSYGGGSSYEQYF
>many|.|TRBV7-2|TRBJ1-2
TGTGCCAGCAGCCGCGGACGGCAGGGAGATGGCTACACCTTC
CASSRGRQGDGYTF
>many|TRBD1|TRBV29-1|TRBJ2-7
TGCAGCGTTGGACAGGGACGCTACGAGCAGTACTTC
CSVGQGRYEQYF
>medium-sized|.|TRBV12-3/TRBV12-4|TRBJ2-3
TGTGCCAGCGGCCTTACAGATACGCAGTATTTT
CASGLTDTQYF
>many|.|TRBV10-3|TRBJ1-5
TGTGCCATCAGTGAGTCTGCGGGGGAATGGAATCAGCCCCAGCATTTT
CAISESAGEWNQPQHF
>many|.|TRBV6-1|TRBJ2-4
TGTGCCAGCAGTGAACCCGGCCTACAAAACATTCAGTACTTC
CASSEPGLQNIQYF
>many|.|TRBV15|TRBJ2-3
TGTGCCACCAGCAGAGGAGACTGGACAGATACGCAGTATTTT
CATSRGDWTDTQYF
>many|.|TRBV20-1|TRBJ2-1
TGCAGTGCTAGAGATCGCCCCTACAATGAGCAGTTCTTC
CSARDRPYNEQFF
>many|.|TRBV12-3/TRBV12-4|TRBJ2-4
TGTGCCAGCAGCACCTCGACTCCCAAGACGTACTTC
CASSTSTPKTYF
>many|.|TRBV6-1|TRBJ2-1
TGTGCCAGCAGCTACTTACACTACAATGAGCAGTTCTTC
CASSYLHYNEQFF
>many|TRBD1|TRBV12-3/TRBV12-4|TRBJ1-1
TGTGCCAGCAGTAGACAGGGAGTTGGCACTGAAGCTTTCTTT
CASSRQGVGTEAFF
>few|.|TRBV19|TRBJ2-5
TGTGCCAGTAGTAGAGGACAAGAGACCCAGTACTTC
CASSRGQETQYF
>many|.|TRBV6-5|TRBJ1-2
TGTGCCAGCAGTTATCTTCCTAACTATGGCTACACCTTC
CASSYLPNYGYTF
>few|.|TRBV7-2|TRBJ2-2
TGTGCCAGCAGCCACGACTTCCCCGGGGAGCTGTTTTTT
CASSHDFPGELFF
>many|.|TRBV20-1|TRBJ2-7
TGCAGTGCTCGCGACTGGAACGTCTACGAGCAGTACTTC
CSARDWNVYEQYF
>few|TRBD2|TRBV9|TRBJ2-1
TGTGCCAGCAGCTCGGGAGCGGGAGGAAAGGGCAATGAGCAGTTCTTC
CASSSGAGGKGNEQFF
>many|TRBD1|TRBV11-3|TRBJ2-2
TGTGCCAGCTCCGGGACAGGAAACACCGGGGAGCTGTTTTTT
CASSGTGNTGELFF
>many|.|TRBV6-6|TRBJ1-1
TGTGCCAGCAGTTACTCGTTCAGGGTCACTGAAGCTTTCTTT
CASSYSFRVTEAFF
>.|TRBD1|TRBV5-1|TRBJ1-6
TGCGCCAGCAGCTTGGCCGGACAGGGAAATAATTCACCCCTCCACTTT
CASSLAGQGNNSPLHF
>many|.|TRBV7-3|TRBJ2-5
TGTGCCAGCAGCTTGGGGGCGCGGGGAGAGACCCAGTACTTC
CASSLGARGETQYF
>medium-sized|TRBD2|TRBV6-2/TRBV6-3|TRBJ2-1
TGTGCCAGCAGCGAGACTATAGCGGGAGGCAATGAGCAGTTCTTC
CASSETIAGGNEQFF
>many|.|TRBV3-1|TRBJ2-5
TGTGCCAGCAGCCCCGGGCCTACTCAAGAGACCCAGTACTTC
CASSPGPTQETQYF
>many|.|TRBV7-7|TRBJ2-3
TGTGCTAGCAGTTTGACGGGGGGCCTCGCAGATACGCAGTATTTT
CASSLTGGLADTQYF
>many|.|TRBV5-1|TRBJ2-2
TGCGCCAGCAGCTTGGTAATTGCCGGGGAGCTGTTTTTT
CASSLVIAGELFF
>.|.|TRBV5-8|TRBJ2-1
TGTGCCAGCAGCTTGAGGCGGCGTGCGGGTAACTACAATGAGCAGTTCTTC
CASSLRRRAGNYNEQFF
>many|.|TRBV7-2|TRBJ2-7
TGTGCCAGCAGCTTAGTTGAGCGGATGTACGAGCAGTACTTC
CASSLVERMYEQYF
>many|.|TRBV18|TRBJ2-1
TGTGCCAGCTCCCTCAGGGGCGACAGCTCCTACAATGAGCAGTTCTTC
CASSLRGDSSYNEQFF
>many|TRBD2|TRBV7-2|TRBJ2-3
TGTGCCAGCAGCCGGATAGCGGGACCCCTGACAGATACGCAGTATTTT
CASSRIAGPLTDTQYF
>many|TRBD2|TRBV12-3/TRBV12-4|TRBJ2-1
TGTGCCAGCAGTCTAGGCGGGGGGGGTCTGAGGAGGAACGATGAGCAGTTCTTC
CASSLGGGGLRRNDEQFF
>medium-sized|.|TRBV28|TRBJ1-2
TGTGCCAGCAGTTTAAAGAATATTAACTATGGCTACACCTTC
CASSLKNINYGYTF
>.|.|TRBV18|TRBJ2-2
TGTGCCAGCTCACCAGGGAGCCACACCGGGGAGCTGTTTTTT
CASSPGSHTGELFF
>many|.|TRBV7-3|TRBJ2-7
TGTGCCAGCAGCTTAACTTTGGGGGGAGAGCAGTACTTC
CASSLTLGGEQYF
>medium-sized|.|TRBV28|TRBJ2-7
TGTGCCAGCAGTTTGGAGGACTACGAGCAGTACTTC
CASSLEDYEQYF
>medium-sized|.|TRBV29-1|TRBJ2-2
TGCAGCGTTGCTACAGGCACGAACACCGGGGAGCTGTTTTTT
CSVATGTNTGELFF
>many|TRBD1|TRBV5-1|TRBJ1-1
TGCGCCAGCAGCAGAGGGGACAGGGGTAATTTGAACACTGAAGCTTTCTTT
CASSRGDRGNLNTEAFF
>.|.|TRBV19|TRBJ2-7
TGTGCCAGTAGTATGGCCGAGGGGACCGAGCAGTACTTC
CASSMAEGTEQYF
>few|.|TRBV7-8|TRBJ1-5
TGTGCCAGCAGCTTCCAAAAGGGGGCCCAGCATTTT
CASSFQKGAQHF